This T cell receptor (beta chain) was recorded in a study of blood T cell repertoires in COVID-19. Germline assignment: CDR1 LNHDA and CDR2 SQIVND (reference sequence). This CDR3 is 15 amino acids long. The ends lost 5 bases at V and 4 bases at J; junction bases unmatched: 4. This table comes from immunoSEQ multiplex PCR, and its TCRdb copy is limited to in-frame clones, with some not included. The sample contains approximately 79,000 clones, roughly 80% of which appear only once. The sequence came from a man in his forties or fifties with COVID-19, enrolled during active disease. The chain links TRBV19 to TRBJ2-2, with 10 nucleotides matching TRBD1. Sequenced: peripheral blood. The chain's CDR3 is CASSADRGVTGELFF. The CDR3 bases are TGTGCCAGTAGTGCGGACAGGGGGGTCACCGGGGAGCTGTTTTTT.